Below are 27 T cell receptor beta chains sequenced from a single sample in a study of blood T cell repertoires in COVID-19 (dated by TCRdb to about 2020). Receptors were amplified or captured by the immunoSEQ multiplex PCR assay. Here the immuneACCESS table is served through TCRdb, limited to in-frame sequences with V and J called. Missing clones are a known gap in these copies; in checked studies unresolved V genes cover under half, and the rest lacks a known reason. The sample table contains about 230,000 clones; only one count was recorded for about 83% of them. In total, the top ten clones hold roughly 5.7% of the sample. The sample comprised peripheral blood. These receptors originate from a man at least 80 years old with acute or convalescent COVID-19.

This chain joins TRBV28 and TRBJ1-4; no clear D. Deletions cut 8 bases from V and 6 bases from J, with 16 bases between. Germline lookup yields CDR1 MDHEN and CDR2 SYDVKM. This CDR3 spans 14 amino acids. Here the CDR3 DNA reads TGTGCCAGCTCTACTGTGGTTATTTATGAAAAACTGTTTTTT. It encodes CASSTVVIYEKLFF. Drawing the rest from reference TRBV28 and TRBJ1-4, the complete variable domain is DVKVTQSSRYLVKRTGEKVFLECVQDMDHENMFWYRQDPGLGLRLIYFSYDVKMKEKGDIPEGYSVSREKKERFSLILESASTNQTSMYLCASSTVVIYEKLFFGSGTQLSVL.

The chain uses TRBV10-3 and TRBJ1-1, with TRBD1 matching 7 bases. Germline CDR1 ENHRY, CDR2 SYGVKD. V shed 4 bases, J shed 0 bases, and the junction held 5 bases outside the gene matches. This CDR3 spans 15 amino acids. DNA of the CDR3: TGTGCCATCAGTGTAGACAGGGCGCTGAACACTGAAGCTTTCTTT. Amino acids: CAISVDRALNTEAFF.

This sequence joins TRBV3-1 (or the pseudogene TRBV3-2) and TRBJ2-1; 15 bases match TRBD2. Germline CDR1 LGHDT, CDR2 YNNKEL (reference sequence). The CDR3 is 17 residues long. J gave up 7 bases and V 1 base, and 5 bases lay outside the gene matches. CDR3 residues: CASSQAPGTSGRNEQFF. The CDR3 region has the DNA TGTGCCAGCAGCCAAGCTCCCGGGACTAGCGGGAGGAATGAGCAGTTCTTC.

The rearrangement uses TRBV5-1 and TRBJ2-7; 13 bases match TRBD2. The germline V gene encodes CDR1 SGHRS and CDR2 YFSETQ. The ends lost 3 bases at V and 4 bases at J; junction bases unmatched: 1. This CDR3 is 14 amino acids long. CDR3 in amino acids: CASSWTSGSYEQYF. CDR3 in DNA: TGCGCCAGCAGCTGGACTAGCGGGAGTTACGAGCAGTACTTC.

The CDR3 sequence is CATQREPPYNEQFF. The CDR3 region has the DNA TGTGCCACCCAAAGGGAGCCCCCTTACAATGAGCAGTTCTTC. The genes are TRBV27 and TRBJ2-1; perhaps TRBD2 as D (5 bases). V lost 10 bases, J lost 4 bases, and 17 bases lay in between. Germline CDR1 MNHEY, CDR2 SMNVEV (reference sequence). This CDR3 comprises 14 residues.

This sequence joins TRBV7-2 and TRBJ2-7; 9 bases map to TRBD2. Germline V gives CDR1 SGHTA, CDR2 FQGNSA. V was pared by 2 bases and J by 5 bases, with 4 bases of the junction left unmatched. This CDR3 has 14 residues. CDR3 protein: CASSLSGGLNEQYF. For the CDR3, the DNA is TGTGCCAGCAGCTTAAGCGGGGGGCTTAACGAGCAGTACTTC.

This clone was counted ten times or more. CDR3 loop: CASSTSPSLAGAPYEQYF. The CDR3 nucleotides read TGTGCCAGTAGTACCAGCCCTTCCCTAGCGGGGGCCCCCTACGAGCAGTACTTC. The chain joins TRBV19 to TRBJ2-7; 10 bases fit TRBD2. Germline V gene sequence: CDR1 LNHDA, CDR2 SQIVND (reference sequence). The V segment lost 4 bases and the J segment 2 bases; nucleotides outside the gene matches: 14. The CDR3 has 18 amino acids.

The chain links TRBV18 to TRBJ1-1; D unresolved. The CDR3 contains 16 residues. CDR1 and CDR2 (germline): KGHSH, LQKENI. With 5 bases removed from V and 1 base from J, the gap between germline ends came to 17 bases. The CDR3: CASSSLPFSGNTEAFF. The CDR3 DNA reads as TGTGCCAGCTCATCGTTGCCCTTTTCAGGGAACACTGAAGCTTTCTTT. The full variable domain, completed using reference TRBV18 and TRBJ1-1, is NAGVMQNPRHLVRRRGQEARLRCSPMKGHSHVYWYRQLPEEGLKFMVYLQKENIIDESGMPKERFSAEFPKEGPSILRIQQVVRGDSAAYFCASSSLPFSGNTEAFFGQGTRLTVV.

The chain couples TRBV20-1 to TRBJ2-1; 7 nucleotides align to TRBD2. Germline V gene sequence: CDR1 DFQATT, CDR2 SNEGSKA (reference sequence). The ends lost 3 bases at V and 1 base at J; junction bases unmatched: 6. The CDR3 is 15 amino acids. The CDR3 nucleotides read TGCAGTGCTAGTAAGGCTAGCGGATCCTACAATGAGCAGTTCTTC. Translating it yields CSASKASGSYNEQFF.

The chain joins TRBV1 to TRBJ2-5; TRBD2 is the table's D call and was not checked against the DNA. TRBV1 is a pseudogene locus. This CDR3 comprises 16 residues. The CDR3 DNA sequence: TGCACCAGCAGCCCAACACCAGGGACTATTCAAGAGACCCAGTACTTC. Amino acids: CTSSPTPGTIQETQYF.

The gene calls are TRBV11-2 and TRBJ2-5, with D maybe TRBD2 (6 bases). V shed 4 bases and J shed 2 bases, with 14 bases lying between them. The CDR3 length is 15 residues. The germline V gene encodes CDR1 SGHAT and CDR2 FQNNGV. For the CDR3, the DNA is TGTGCCAGCAGCTCGAGTGGGCGGGAACAAGAGACCCAGTACTTC. Its translation is CASSSSGREQETQYF.

The count of this clone is one. CDR3 amino acids: CASSSRAGGRYNEQFF. Written as DNA, the CDR3 is TGTGCCAGCAGTTCCCGCGCCGGGGGGAGGTACAATGAGCAGTTCTTC. V and J are TRBV28 and TRBJ2-1; 7 nucleotides match TRBD2. Germline V gene lookup returns CDR1 MDHEN and CDR2 SYDVKM. The trim removed 4 bases at V and 4 bases at J, leaving 10 bases unmatched. There are 16 residues in the CDR3.

This clone was detected only once. The J gene is TRBJ2-2, the V gene TRBV18; D possibly corresponds to TRBD1 (5 bases). V lost 3 bases, J lost 7 bases, and 15 bases lay in between. This CDR3 has 15 amino acids. CDR1 is KGHSH, CDR2 LQKENI, per germline. The CDR3 region has the DNA TGTGCCAGCTCACCTTCCCAGGGTCTTGGCGGGGAGCTGTTTTTT. It is translated as CASSPSQGLGGELFF.

This chain connects TRBV5-1 to TRBJ1-1; TRBD1 matches 8 bases. CDR1 and CDR2 (germline): SGHRS, YFSETQ. J was trimmed by 0 bases and V by 6 bases; bases with no gene match: 7. The CDR3 contains 15 residues. The CDR3 sequence: CASIGTGNMNTEAFF. DNA for the CDR3: TGCGCCAGCATCGGGACAGGTAATATGAACACTGAAGCTTTCTTT.

The chain has TRBV5-4 and TRBJ1-6, with D possibly being TRBD1 (5 bases). Germline CDR1 reads SGHNT; CDR2 reads YYREEE (reference sequence). Between the trimmed V and J ends, which lost 0 bases and 6 bases, there was a span of 10 bases. The CDR3 consists of 15 residues. The CDR3 region is CASSLVGGGNSPLHF. The CDR3 bases are TGTGCCAGCAGCTTGGTTGGGGGGGGTAATTCACCCCTCCACTTT.

The chain combines TRBV5-1 with TRBJ2-1; 12 bases agree with TRBD2. This CDR3 region has 15 residues. V dropped 9 bases and J dropped 2; count of bases not matched to a gene: 6. Germline V gives CDR1 SGHRS, CDR2 YFSETQ. CDR3: CATALAGGTYNEQFF. CDR3 sequence (DNA): TGCGCCACCGCACTAGCGGGAGGAACCTACAATGAGCAGTTCTTC.

This sequence joins TRBV28 and TRBJ1-5; D unclear. Trimming removed 4 bases from V and 0 bases from J, with 16 bases in between. The CDR3 extends over 17 amino acids. Germline CDR1 reads MDHEN; CDR2 reads SYDVKM. CDR3 coding DNA: TGTGCCAGCAGTTCCCGCCGACAACGTAGTAGCAATCAGCCCCAGCATTTT. It specifies CASSSRRQRSSNQPQHF.

The V call is TRBV27, the J call TRBJ2-7; TRBD2 aligns across 13 bases. The CDR3 contains 17 residues. V was clipped by 1 base and J by 3 bases; unmatched bases: 6. Per the germline V gene, CDR1 is MNHEY and CDR2 is SMNVEV (reference sequence). CDR3 in DNA: TGTGCCAGCAGTTTATTACTAGCGGGAGGGGCACACTACGAGCAGTACTTC. Protein sequence: CASSLLLAGGAHYEQYF.

The V gene is TRBV10-2, the J gene TRBJ2-1; weak D call: TRBD2 (7 bases). V shed 3 bases and J shed 4 bases, with 13 bases lying between them. Germline V gene sequence: CDR1 WSHSY, CDR2 SAAADI. This CDR3 has 15 residues. CDR3 coding DNA: TGCGCCAGCAGTGAAGGGGGGGACGAATACAATGAGCAGTTCTTC. This gives the protein CASSEGGDEYNEQFF.

The chain recombines TRBV9 with TRBJ1-1, with TRBD1 identical over 9 bases. V dropped 4 bases and J dropped 4; count of bases not matched to a gene: 5. The germline CDR1 and CDR2 sequences are SGDLS and YYNGEE. The CDR3 is made up of 14 amino acids. The CDR3 loop reads CASSPQTGGTEAFF. The CDR3 coding sequence is TGTGCCAGCAGCCCGCAGACAGGGGGCACTGAAGCTTTCTTT. The variable domain in full, completed from reference TRBV9 and TRBJ1-1, reads DSGVTQTPKHLITATGQRVTLRCSPRSGDLSVYWYQQSLDQGLQFLIQYYNGEERAKGNILERFSAQQFPDLHSELNLSSLELGDSALYFCASSPQTGGTEAFFGQGTRLTVV.

This chain connects TRBV9 to TRBJ2-3; D possibly corresponds to TRBD1 (6 bases). CDR1 and CDR2 (germline): SGDLS, YYNGEE. The ends were cut back, 0 bases at V and 4 bases at J, with 9 bases in the middle. The CDR3 length is 14 residues. The DNA for the CDR3 is TGTGCCAGCAGCGTAGGGGGGCAGGCAGATACGCAGTATTTT. It is translated as CASSVGGQADTQYF.

The DNA for the CDR3 is TGTGCCAGCTCACCGCAACCAACTCGCTCACTCAAGCGGGGTGAAAAACTGTTTTTT. Protein: CASSPQPTRSLKRGEKLFF. The V call is TRBV18, the J call TRBJ1-4; D call uncertain. The CDR3 runs to 19 residues. V dropped 3 bases and J dropped 7 bases, with 27 bases sitting between them. The germline V gene has CDR1 KGHSH and CDR2 LQKENI. The full variable domain, completed using reference TRBV18 and TRBJ1-4, is NAGVMQNPRHLVRRRGQEARLRCSPMKGHSHVYWYRQLPEEGLKFMVYLQKENIIDESGMPKERFSAEFPKEGPSILRIQQVVRGDSAAYFCASSPQPTRSLKRGEKLFFGSGTQLSVL.

The chain has TRBV18 and TRBJ2-7, with TRBD1 matching 9 bases. V lost 2 bases and J lost 4; bases outside the gene matches: 6. In germline, CDR1 is KGHSH, CDR2 LQKENI. This CDR3 comprises 15 residues. The CDR3 region has the DNA TGTGCCAGCTCACCAACAGGGGGCGGGTTTTACGAGCAGTACTTC. Protein: CASSPTGGGFYEQYF.

The chain is built from TRBV7-3 and TRBJ1-2; possible D gene TRBD1, 5 bases. Trimming shortened V by 5 bases and J by 8 bases, and 12 bases separated the two germline ends. This CDR3 has 12 residues. Looked up from germline, CDR1 is SGHTA and CDR2 is FQGTGA. CDR3 sequence: CASSPGGGGYTF. Here the CDR3 DNA reads TGTGCCAGCAGCCCTGGCGGGGGAGGCTACACCTTC. The entire variable domain, with the rest obtained from reference TRBV7-3 and TRBJ1-2, is as follows: GAGVSQTPSNKVTEKGKYVELRCDPISGHTALYWYRQSLGQGPEFLIYFQGTGAADDSGLPNDRFFAVRPEGSVSTLKIQRTERGDSAVYLCASSPGGGGYTFGSGTRLTVV.

The rearrangement links TRBV6-2 or TRBV6-3 to TRBJ2-5; possible D gene TRBD1, 6 bases. The length of the CDR3 is 15 residues. Germline values: CDR1 MNHEY, CDR2 SVGEGT. V was shortened by 2 bases and J by 0 bases, with 10 bases between the two germline ends. CDR3 nucleotides: TGTGCCAGCAGTTACACCGGGACAAACCAAGAGACCCAGTACTTC. It specifies CASSYTGTNQETQYF.

The chain is built from TRBV3-1 (or the pseudogene TRBV3-2) and TRBJ1-1; D remains ambiguous. The germline gives CDR1 LGHDT, CDR2 YNNKEL (reference sequence). V was shortened by 3 bases and J by 4 bases, with 9 bases between the two germline ends. The CDR3 consists of 13 residues. This chain's CDR3 is CASSHTGSTEAFF. DNA for the CDR3: TGTGCCAGCAGCCACACGGGGTCCACTGAAGCTTTCTTT.

Here the CDR3 reads CASSPRQADTQYF. In nucleotides, the CDR3 is TGTGCCAGCAGCCCCCGACAGGCTGATACGCAGTATTTT. The rearrangement uses TRBV3-1 (or the pseudogene TRBV3-2) and TRBJ2-3; possible D gene TRBD1, 6 bases. Germline V CDR1 and CDR2: LGHDT, YNNKEL (reference sequence). The CDR3 covers 13 residues. The V and J ends lost 4 bases and 6 bases respectively, with 11 bases between them.